The rows below give T cell receptor beta chains drawn from one sample of a study of control samples from healthy donors and cancer patients. The method was immunoSEQ multiplex PCR; TCRdb's version includes in-frame clones alone and lacks a portion of them. Found here are 150,000 or so clones, about 91% of them singletons; the top ten hold about 5.3%. Sequencing was carried out using blood. These receptors all stem from a woman younger than 45 in good health. Both conserved end residues are part of each CDR3. The D gene is left open where the match is weak. Some rows mark clone size as missing; the rest say once, few, many or name a class of expanded clone.

d_gene: -; v_gene: TRBV6-5; abundance: -; j_gene: TRBJ2-5; CDR3aa: CASRTGGRETQYF; CDR3nt: TGTGCCAGCCGAACCGGGGGGCGGGAGACCCAGTACTTC
d_gene: TRBD2; v_gene: TRBV3-1/TRBV3-2; abundance: -; j_gene: TRBJ2-5; CDR3aa: CASSSLAGQETQYF; CDR3nt: TGTGCCAGCAGCTCACTAGCGGGACAAGAGACCCAGTACTTC
d_gene: -; v_gene: TRBV7-2; abundance: -; j_gene: TRBJ2-5; CDR3aa: CASSFGPRVGETQYF; CDR3nt: TGTGCCAGCAGCTTTGGCCCGAGGGTGGGAGAGACCCAGTACTTC
d_gene: -; v_gene: TRBV6-5; abundance: -; j_gene: TRBJ1-4; CDR3aa: CASGRQTSNEKLFF; CDR3nt: TGTGCCAGTGGCCGACAGACCTCTAATGAAAAACTGTTTTTT
d_gene: TRBD1; v_gene: TRBV19; abundance: -; j_gene: TRBJ1-2; CDR3aa: CASTSGTGNGGYTF; CDR3nt: TGTGCCAGTACCTCCGGGACAGGTAATGGAGGCTACACCTTC
d_gene: -; v_gene: TRBV12-5; abundance: -; j_gene: TRBJ1-1; CDR3aa: CASGSDGAEAFF; CDR3nt: TGTGCTAGTGGTAGTGACGGGGCCGAGGCTTTCTTT
d_gene: -; v_gene: TRBV21-1; abundance: -; j_gene: TRBJ1-1; CDR3aa: CASSKLFAEAFF; CDR3nt: TGTGCCAGCAGCAAATTATTCGCCGAAGCTTTCTTT
d_gene: -; v_gene: TRBV18; abundance: -; j_gene: TRBJ1-2; CDR3aa: CASSQTVKDYGYTF; CDR3nt: TGTGCCAGCTCACAGACAGTAAAAGACTATGGCTACACCTTC
d_gene: -; v_gene: TRBV4-2; abundance: -; j_gene: TRBJ2-1; CDR3aa: CASSQDISSSYNEQFF; CDR3nt: TGTGCCAGCAGCCAAGATATAAGCAGCTCCTACAATGAGCAGTTCTTC
d_gene: TRBD1; v_gene: TRBV4-1; abundance: -; j_gene: TRBJ1-2; CDR3aa: CASSSRDRDDYGYTF; CDR3nt: TGCGCCAGCAGTTCCCGGGACAGGGATGACTATGGCTACACCTTC
d_gene: -; v_gene: TRBV28; abundance: -; j_gene: TRBJ1-5; CDR3aa: CASRKGGNQPQHF; CDR3nt: TGTGCCAGCCGCAAGGGAGGCAATCAGCCCCAGCATTTT
d_gene: -; v_gene: TRBV11-1; abundance: -; j_gene: TRBJ1-4; CDR3aa: CASSRPPGVFF; CDR3nt: TGTGCCAGCAGCCGACCCCCGGGGGTGTTTTTT
d_gene: -; v_gene: TRBV11-2; abundance: -; j_gene: TRBJ1-2; CDR3aa: CASSLSRFYGYTF; CDR3nt: TGTGCCAGCAGCTTAAGCAGGTTCTATGGCTACACCTTC
d_gene: -; v_gene: TRBV7-9; abundance: -; j_gene: TRBJ1-2; CDR3aa: CASQQNYGYTF; CDR3nt: TGTGCCAGCCAGCAGAACTATGGCTACACCTTC
d_gene: -; v_gene: TRBV5-6; abundance: -; j_gene: TRBJ2-1; CDR3aa: CASSLWQGGYNEQFF; CDR3nt: TGTGCCAGCAGCTTGTGGCAGGGGGGATACAATGAGCAGTTCTTC
d_gene: -; v_gene: TRBV5-1; abundance: -; j_gene: TRBJ2-5; CDR3aa: CASSLEYQETQYF; CDR3nt: TGCGCCAGCAGCTTAGAGTACCAAGAGACCCAGTACTTC
d_gene: -; v_gene: TRBV18; abundance: -; j_gene: TRBJ2-3; CDR3aa: CASSPWDTDTQYF; CDR3nt: TGTGCCAGCTCGCCCTGGGACACAGATACGCAGTATTTT
d_gene: -; v_gene: TRBV19; abundance: -; j_gene: TRBJ1-5; CDR3aa: CASSIQGNNQPQHF; CDR3nt: TGTGCCAGTAGTATTCAGGGAAACAATCAGCCCCAGCATTTT
d_gene: TRBD1; v_gene: TRBV10-3; abundance: -; j_gene: TRBJ1-6; CDR3aa: CAISESVGTGNSPLHF; CDR3nt: TGTGCCATCAGTGAGTCTGTTGGGACAGGTAATTCACCCCTCCACTTT
d_gene: -; v_gene: TRBV7-9; abundance: -; j_gene: TRBJ2-2; CDR3aa: CASRDNTGELFF; CDR3nt: TGTGCCAGCAGGGATAACACCGGGGAGCTGTTTTTT
d_gene: -; v_gene: TRBV10-1; abundance: -; j_gene: TRBJ2-2; CDR3aa: CASSAGTGELFF; CDR3nt: TGCGCCAGCAGCGCAGGGACCGGGGAGCTGTTTTTT
d_gene: -; v_gene: TRBV5-4; abundance: -; j_gene: TRBJ2-3; CDR3aa: CASSLGYISTDTQYF; CDR3nt: TGTGCCAGCAGCCTAGGGTACATTAGCACAGATACGCAGTATTTT
d_gene: TRBD2; v_gene: TRBV5-6; abundance: -; j_gene: TRBJ2-7; CDR3aa: CASSLWWEGLNEQYF; CDR3nt: TGTGCCAGCAGCTTGTGGTGGGAGGGCCTTAACGAGCAGTACTTC
d_gene: TRBD1; v_gene: TRBV28; abundance: -; j_gene: TRBJ2-7; CDR3aa: CASSFRTGSYEQYF; CDR3nt: TGTGCCAGCAGTTTTCGGACAGGGTCCTACGAGCAGTACTTC
d_gene: -; v_gene: TRBV6-5; abundance: -; j_gene: TRBJ2-7; CDR3aa: CASSYSTGYEQYF; CDR3nt: TGTGCCAGCAGTTACTCGACGGGCTACGAGCAGTACTTC
d_gene: TRBD2; v_gene: TRBV5-5; abundance: once; j_gene: TRBJ2-7; CDR3aa: CASSRAGGEEQYF; CDR3nt: TGTGCCAGCAGCCGAGCGGGAGGGGAAGAGCAGTACTTC
d_gene: -; v_gene: TRBV19; abundance: -; j_gene: TRBJ1-1; CDR3aa: CASSIRGMEVLRNTEAFF; CDR3nt: TGTGCCAGTAGTATAAGAGGGATGGAAGTACTCAGGAACACTGAAGCTTTCTTT
d_gene: -; v_gene: TRBV4-1; abundance: -; j_gene: TRBJ1-5; CDR3aa: CASSQDSPHQPQHF; CDR3nt: TGCGCCAGCAGCCAAGATTCCCCCCATCAGCCCCAGCATTTT
d_gene: -; v_gene: TRBV7-9; abundance: once; j_gene: TRBJ2-3; CDR3aa: CASSADTQYF; CDR3nt: TGTGCCAGCAGCGCGGATACGCAGTATTTT
d_gene: TRBD1; v_gene: TRBV30; abundance: -; j_gene: TRBJ1-2; CDR3aa: CACWTGLNRGYTF; CDR3nt: TGTGCCTGCTGGACAGGCCTGAACCGGGGCTACACCTTC
d_gene: -; v_gene: TRBV6-5; abundance: -; j_gene: TRBJ1-6; CDR3aa: CASSYSRGEISPLHF; CDR3nt: TGTGCCAGCAGTTACTCGCGGGGGGAGATATCACCCCTCCACTTT
d_gene: -; v_gene: TRBV7-9; abundance: -; j_gene: TRBJ2-1; CDR3aa: CASSSSGPYNEQFF; CDR3nt: TGTGCCAGCAGCTCCTCAGGGCCCTACAATGAGCAGTTCTTC
d_gene: -; v_gene: TRBV6-1; abundance: -; j_gene: TRBJ1-1; CDR3aa: CASSEFPTGTEAFF; CDR3nt: TGTGCCAGCAGTGAATTCCCCACGGGAACTGAAGCTTTCTTT
d_gene: -; v_gene: TRBV7-8; abundance: -; j_gene: TRBJ1-1; CDR3aa: CASSQIGTEAFF; CDR3nt: TGTGCCAGCAGCCAGATAGGCACTGAAGCTTTCTTT
d_gene: TRBD1; v_gene: TRBV2; abundance: -; j_gene: TRBJ1-5; CDR3aa: CASSEAQGPPEKQPQHF; CDR3nt: TGTGCCAGCAGTGAGGCACAGGGGCCCCCGGAGAAACAGCCCCAGCATTTT
d_gene: TRBD2; v_gene: TRBV3-1/TRBV3-2; abundance: -; j_gene: TRBJ2-7; CDR3aa: CASSQDWAGGRYEQYF; CDR3nt: TGTGCCAGCAGCCAAGATTGGGCGGGAGGGCGGTACGAGCAGTACTTC
d_gene: TRBD1; v_gene: TRBV6-5; abundance: -; j_gene: TRBJ1-2; CDR3aa: CASSYRTGYGYTF; CDR3nt: TGTGCCAGCAGTTACCGGACAGGGTATGGCTACACCTTC
d_gene: TRBD1; v_gene: TRBV7-9; abundance: -; j_gene: TRBJ2-3; CDR3aa: CASSLGETGSTDTQYF; CDR3nt: TGTGCCAGCAGCTTAGGGGAGACAGGGTCCACAGATACGCAGTATTTT
d_gene: -; v_gene: TRBV29-1; abundance: -; j_gene: TRBJ2-3; CDR3aa: CSVVSRQQLTDTQYF; CDR3nt: TGCAGCGTTGTTTCTAGACAGCAGCTAACAGATACGCAGTATTTT
d_gene: TRBD1; v_gene: TRBV6-6; abundance: -; j_gene: TRBJ1-2; CDR3aa: CASSHSPGGPYGYTF; CDR3nt: TGTGCCAGCAGTCATTCTCCAGGGGGCCCCTATGGCTACACCTTC
d_gene: TRBD1; v_gene: TRBV27; abundance: -; j_gene: TRBJ2-3; CDR3aa: CASRTRTGSADTQYF; CDR3nt: TGTGCCAGCAGAACTCGGACAGGGAGCGCAGATACGCAGTATTTT
d_gene: TRBD2; v_gene: TRBV24-1; abundance: -; j_gene: TRBJ2-3; CDR3aa: CATSEAGGTDTQYF; CDR3nt: TGTGCCACCAGTGAAGCGGGAGGCACAGATACGCAGTATTTT
d_gene: -; v_gene: TRBV6-5; abundance: -; j_gene: TRBJ2-3; CDR3aa: CATQLRTTDTQYF; CDR3nt: TGTGCCACCCAGTTAAGGACCACAGATACGCAGTATTTT
d_gene: TRBD1; v_gene: TRBV2; abundance: -; j_gene: TRBJ1-5; CDR3aa: CASTQGADSNQPQHF; CDR3nt: TGTGCCAGCACCCAGGGGGCGGATAGCAATCAGCCCCAGCATTTT
d_gene: TRBD2; v_gene: TRBV13; abundance: -; j_gene: TRBJ2-1; CDR3aa: CASSSRLAFDEQFF; CDR3nt: TGTGCCAGCAGCTCCCGACTAGCGTTCGATGAGCAGTTCTTC
d_gene: TRBD1; v_gene: TRBV6-4; abundance: -; j_gene: TRBJ1-1; CDR3aa: CASRPGQDYYTEAFF; CDR3nt: TGTGCCAGCAGACCGGGACAGGATTACTACACTGAAGCTTTCTTT
d_gene: TRBD2; v_gene: TRBV11-2; abundance: -; j_gene: TRBJ2-7; CDR3aa: CASSPIMWRAGGSYEQYF; CDR3nt: TGTGCCAGCAGCCCGATTATGTGGAGAGCGGGGGGGTCCTACGAGCAGTACTTC
d_gene: -; v_gene: TRBV19; abundance: -; j_gene: TRBJ1-2; CDR3aa: CASKTTGFNGYTF; CDR3nt: TGTGCCAGTAAAACAACAGGGTTTAATGGCTACACCTTC